Shown below are 3 T cell receptor beta chains from a single sample sequenced in a study of blood T cell repertoires in COVID-19 (TCRdb year 2020). To prepare the library, the immunoSEQ multiplex PCR assay was applied. Here the immuneACCESS table is served through TCRdb, limited to in-frame sequences with V and J called. Missing clones are a known gap in these copies; in checked studies unresolved V genes cover under half, and the rest lacks a known reason. The sample table contains under 35,000 clones; only one count was recorded for around 89% of them. The top ten constitute approximately 6.2% of the sample. The sequencing sample was made of peripheral blood. The receptors come from a human donor in a cohort sampled during active COVID-19.

J is TRBJ1-6 and V is TRBV3-1 (or the pseudogene TRBV3-2); D is perhaps TRBD1 (6 bases). V was clipped by 6 bases and J by 9 bases, with 30 bases between them. CDR1 and CDR2 from the germline V gene are LGHDT and YNNKEL (reference sequence). This CDR3 is 19 amino acids long. CDR3 nucleotide sequence: TGTGCCAGCAGGCCCCACAGGGATTCCCCTATTCCGATAGCTTCACCCCTCCACTTT. It specifies CASRPHRDSPIPIASPLHF.

The V call is TRBV5-1, the J call TRBJ2-3; 9 bases line up with TRBD1. V lost 4 bases and J lost 5; bases outside the gene matches: 5. Germline CDR1 reads SGHRS; CDR2 reads YFSETQ. CDR3 size: 14 residues. CDR3 protein: CASSVGQGEDTQYF. The CDR3 DNA reads as TGCGCCAGCAGCGTGGGACAGGGAGAAGATACGCAGTATTTT.

The sample holds one count of this clone. V usage is TRBV19 and J usage is TRBJ1-6; 10 bases map to TRBD1. Germline assignment: CDR1 LNHDA and CDR2 SQIVND (reference sequence). This CDR3 is built from 16 residues. The J segment lost 10 bases and the V segment lost 4 bases, leaving 10 bases of the junction unmatched. CDR3 sequence (DNA): TGTGCCAGTAGTACTCCCGGGACAGGGGAAGGGTCACCCCTCCACTTT. It codes for CASSTPGTGEGSPLHF.